This T cell receptor (beta chain) is from a study of human T cells and chemical hapten exposure. The study's findings and limits: The donors suffered from alopecia, so their immune response may not match that of healthy people.

As handled by the study authors: TCR counts had a median of approximately 96,000 per sample and spanned about 23,224 to 750,000. In TCRdb, the RACE reads were re-called with MiXCR into one record per CDR3 protein. These V and J calls originate from TCRdb's pipeline instead of the authors' own analysis. The sample shows about 190,000 distinct CDR3 sequences, about 22% of them seen only once. Time point indicated: patch test 3, about 24 weeks after DPC sensitization. Regarding treatment: therapeutic diphenylcyclopropenone sensitization with weekly scalp DPC. Comments on this clonotype: Its antigen is unknown.

Sequenced here: whole blood, sampled in connection with sensitization to the hapten diphenylcyclopropenone (DPC). This receptor was obtained from a woman aged 40 to 50 with alopecia areata. Some clones in this sample may be carry-over from other donors' samples.

As DNA, the CDR3 is TGTGCCAGTCAACAGGGGGGCAACTATGGCTACACCTTC. It translates to CASQQGGNYGYTF. V gene TRBV28 combines with J gene TRBJ1-2; 8 bases line up with TRBD1. The CDR3 covers 13 residues. CDR1 is MDHEN, CDR2 SYDVKM, per germline. Losses at the gene ends were 9 bases for V and 2 bases for J; bases not matched to a gene: 5.